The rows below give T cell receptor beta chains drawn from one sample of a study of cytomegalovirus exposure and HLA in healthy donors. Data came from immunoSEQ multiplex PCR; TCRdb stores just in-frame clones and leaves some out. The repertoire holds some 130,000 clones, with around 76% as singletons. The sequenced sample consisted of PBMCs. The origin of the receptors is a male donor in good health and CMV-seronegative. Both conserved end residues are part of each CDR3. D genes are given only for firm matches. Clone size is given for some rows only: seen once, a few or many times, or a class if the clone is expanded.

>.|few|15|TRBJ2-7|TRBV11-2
TGTGCCAGCAGCTTAGCCCTCGACAAGATCTACGAGCAGTACTTC
CASSLALDKIYEQYF
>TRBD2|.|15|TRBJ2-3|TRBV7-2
TGTGCCAGCAGCCTCGTTGGCGGGGGAACAGATACGCAGTATTTT
CASSLVGGGTDTQYF
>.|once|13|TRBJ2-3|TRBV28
TGTGCCAGCACCTTGGGAAGGGGAGATACGCAGTATTTT
CASTLGRGDTQYF
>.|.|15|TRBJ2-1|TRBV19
TGTGCCAGTAGTCCCGACAGGAGCGCTTACAATGAGCAGTTCTTC
CASSPDRSAYNEQFF
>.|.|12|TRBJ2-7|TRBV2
TGTGCCAGCACAGGGATCACCTACGAGCAGTACTTC
CASTGITYEQYF
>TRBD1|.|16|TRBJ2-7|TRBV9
TGTGCCAGCAGCGTAGCGGGGACAGGTTCATCCTACGAGCAGTACTTC
CASSVAGTGSSYEQYF
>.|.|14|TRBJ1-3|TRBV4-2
TGTGCCAGCAGTCCGACAGCCCCTGGAAACACCATATATTTT
CASSPTAPGNTIYF
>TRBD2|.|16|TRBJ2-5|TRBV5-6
TGTGCCAGCAGCTCACGCGGGCTAGCGGGAGTAGAGACCCAGTACTTC
CASSSRGLAGVETQYF
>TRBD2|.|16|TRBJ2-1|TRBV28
TGTGCCAGCAGTTTAGTAACTAGCGGGAGCCATAATGAGCAGTTCTTC
CASSLVTSGSHNEQFF
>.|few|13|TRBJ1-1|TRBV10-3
TGTGCCATCAGTGTTAGCCCAGACACTGAAGCTTTCTTT
CAISVSPDTEAFF
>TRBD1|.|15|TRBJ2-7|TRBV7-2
TGTGCCAGCAGCTCCGGGACAGGGGTCCGGCGGGAGCAGTACTTC
CASSSGTGVRREQYF
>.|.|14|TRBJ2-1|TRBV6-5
TGTGCCAGCAGCCCGGGGTGGGCCTACAATGAGCAGTTCTTC
CASSPGWAYNEQFF
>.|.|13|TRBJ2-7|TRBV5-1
TGCGCCAGCAGCTTGAGAGGGACCTACGAGCAGTACTTC
CASSLRGTYEQYF
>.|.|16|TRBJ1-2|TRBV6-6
TGTGCCAGCAGTTTGACGCCGGGAACAGCTAACTATGGCTACACCTTC
CASSLTPGTANYGYTF
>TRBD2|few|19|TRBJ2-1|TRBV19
TGTGCCAGTAGTATTGGGCTATATTCCCGCGGGAGGGCAACCAATGAGCAGTTCTTC
CASSIGLYSRGRATNEQFF
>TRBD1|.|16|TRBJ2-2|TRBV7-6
TGTGCCAGCAGCCGAAATGGGCCAGGGGGCACCGGGGAGCTGTTTTTT
CASSRNGPGGTGELFF
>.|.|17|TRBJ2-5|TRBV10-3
TGTGCCATCGGGGGTGGGCGGCAGGGGTCTTTCCAAGAGACCCAGTACTTC
CAIGGGRQGSFQETQYF
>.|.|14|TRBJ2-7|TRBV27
TGTGCCAGCAGTTTATCGGGGCTAACCTACGAGCAGTACTTC
CASSLSGLTYEQYF
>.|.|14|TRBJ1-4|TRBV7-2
TGTGCCAGCAGCTTTGACACCCCTAATGAAAAACTGTTTTTT
CASSFDTPNEKLFF
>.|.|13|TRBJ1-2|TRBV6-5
TGTGCCAGCAGGCGGGACTTAAACTATGGCTACACCTTC
CASRRDLNYGYTF
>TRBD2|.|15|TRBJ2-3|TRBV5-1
TGCGCCAGCAGCATTGGGACTAGCGGAGCAGATACGCAGTATTTT
CASSIGTSGADTQYF
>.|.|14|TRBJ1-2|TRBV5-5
TGTGCCAGCAGCTTGAAGGTCTCAGGTGCTGGCTACACCTTC
CASSLKVSGAGYTF
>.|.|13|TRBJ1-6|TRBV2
TGTGCCAGCATAGGAGGGGCTGGTTCACCCCTCCACTTT
CASIGGAGSPLHF
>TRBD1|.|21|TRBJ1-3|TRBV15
TGTGCCACCAGCAGAGCCCGGACAGGGGGTTATAGTTGGGACTCTGGAAACACCATATATTTT
CATSRARTGGYSWDSGNTIYF
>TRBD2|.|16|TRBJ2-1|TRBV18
TGTGCCAGCTCACGAAGACTAGCGGGGGCCTCCAATGAGCAGTTCTTC
CASSRRLAGASNEQFF
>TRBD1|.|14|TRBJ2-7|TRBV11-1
TGTGCCAGCAGCTTATACAGGGGCTCCTACGAGCAGTACTTC
CASSLYRGSYEQYF
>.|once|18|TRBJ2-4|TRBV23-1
TGCGCCAGCAGTCAAACCCCGCTCATCGGGGGATCCAAAAACATTCAGTACTTC
CASSQTPLIGGSKNIQYF
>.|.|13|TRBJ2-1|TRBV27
TGTGCCAGCAGTTATTCGGGATACAATGAGCAGTTCTTC
CASSYSGYNEQFF
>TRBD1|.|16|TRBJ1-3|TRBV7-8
TGTGCCAGCAGCCCAGGTCAGGGGGCCGGTGGAAACACCATATATTTT
CASSPGQGAGGNTIYF
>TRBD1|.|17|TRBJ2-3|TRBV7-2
TGTGCCAGCAGCCCGTTGAGGCGGCAGGGGGATCATGGTACGCAGTATTTT
CASSPLRRQGDHGTQYF
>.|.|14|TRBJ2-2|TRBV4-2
TGTGCCAGCACTCAGGGGGGGAACACCGGGGAGCTGTTTTTT
CASTQGGNTGELFF
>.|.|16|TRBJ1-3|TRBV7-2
TGTGCCAGCAGCTTAGGTACGCCGAGCTCTGGAAACACCATATATTTT
CASSLGTPSSGNTIYF
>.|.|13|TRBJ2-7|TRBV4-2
TGTGCCAGCAGCCAAGAGGGGGCGTACGAGCAGTACTTC
CASSQEGAYEQYF
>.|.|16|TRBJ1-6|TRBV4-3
TGCGCCAGCAGCCAAGAAGGGGTCAGGGGCAATTCACCCCTCCACTTT
CASSQEGVRGNSPLHF